Here is one T cell receptor beta chain with its context. Its target is unknown. Some clones are missing from TCRdb's copy, which holds only in-frame ones; the method was immunoSEQ multiplex PCR. The table has fewer than 200,000 clones, 75% to 90% seen once. The sample originates from a study of cytomegalovirus exposure and HLA in healthy donors. General study results and limits: One later analysis, an examination of the 90 to 150 validation repertoires, found that first-cohort TCR clusters tended to co-occur in them.

This CDR3 comprises 18 residues. Trimming stripped 3 bases from V and 1 base from J, with 17 bases between. Germline CDR1 reads SGHTS; CDR2 reads YDEGEE. The chain links TRBV5-8 to TRBJ2-6; D is ambiguous. This TCR was sampled from a man in his late teens or twenties in good health and CMV-seropositive. Sequenced: PBMCs. The CDR3 sequence is CASSSGEVKASGANVLTF. CDR3 DNA sequence: TGTGCCAGCAGCTCGGGTGAAGTAAAGGCTTCTGGGGCCAACGTCCTGACTTTC.